Presented here are 29 T cell receptor beta chains from one specimen sequenced in a study of T cell clones after liver transplantation. The repertoire was sequenced with immunoSEQ multiplex PCR; TCRdb's copy has only in-frame clones and lacks some. The sample has 40,000 to 65,000 clones, roughly 84% seen once; the top ten hold about 8.1%. The sample in question was CD4+ T cells from blood, obtained before liver transplant. These receptor sequences come from a human donor who received a liver transplant.

The CDR3 protein is CASSIDFAGAYGYTF. CDR3 DNA: TGTGCCAGTAGTATCGATTTCGCGGGGGCCTATGGCTACACCTTC. The rearrangement uses TRBV19 and TRBJ1-2; possibly TRBD1 for D (6 bases). Trimming took off 3 bases at V and 4 bases at J, with 15 bases between the two ends. The CDR3 has 15 amino acids. CDR1 and CDR2 from the germline V gene are LNHDA and SQIVND (reference sequence).

V is TRBV2 and J is TRBJ2-6, with 10 bases matching TRBD1. With V trimmed by 7 bases and J by 4 bases, 1 base remained unmatched. The CDR3 sequence is 14 residues long. Per the germline V gene, CDR1 is SNHLY and CDR2 is FYNNEI. CDR3 loop: CASKGQGGANVLTF. As DNA, the CDR3 is TGTGCCAGCAAGGGACAGGGGGGGGCCAACGTCCTGACTTTC.

The chain combines TRBV5-1 with TRBJ2-7, with TRBD1 matching over 8 bases. The V gene end was trimmed by 5 bases and the J gene end by 2 bases; junction bases not matched to a gene: 6. CDR3 length: 14 residues. The germline V gene has CDR1 SGHRS and CDR2 YFSETQ. CDR3 in DNA: TGCGCCAGCAGTCCTCAGGGGGCCCCCTACGAGCAGTACTTC. Encoded protein: CASSPQGAPYEQYF. Looking up the rest from reference TRBV5-1 and TRBJ2-7 gives the full variable domain: KAGVTQTPRYLIKTRGQQVTLSCSPISGHRSVSWYQQTPGQGLQFLFEYFSETQRNKGNFPGRFSGRQFSNSRSEMNVSTLELGDSALYLCASSPQGAPYEQYFGPGTRLTVT.

V usage is TRBV30 and J usage is TRBJ1-2; tentatively, D is TRBD1 (6 bases). The CDR3 totals 12 residues. Germline CDR1 reads GTSNPN; CDR2 reads SVGIG (reference sequence). Trimming shortened V by 2 bases and J by 7 bases, and 11 bases separated the two germline ends. The DNA for the CDR3 is TGTGCCTGGAGTAGCGGGGGCGCTGGCTACACCTTC. Its translation is CAWSSGGAGYTF. Full variable domain (missing parts from reference TRBV30 and TRBJ1-2): SQTIHQWPATLVQPVGSPLSLECTVEGTSNPNLYWYRQAAGRGLQLLFYSVGIGQISSEVPQNLSASRPQDRQFILSSKKLLLSDSGFYLCAWSSGGAGYTFGSGTRLTVV.

A single count supports this clone. The rearrangement links TRBV19 to TRBJ1-3; no clear D. Germline assignment: CDR1 LNHDA and CDR2 SQIVND (reference sequence). The CDR3 has 17 residues. The V gene lost 4 bases and the J gene lost 2 bases, with 18 bases spanning the gap. CDR3 DNA: TGTGCCAGTAGTAGGGATGGAAGAACCTCTGCTGGAAACACCATATATTTT. This translates into CASSRDGRTSAGNTIYF.

The chain is built from TRBV5-4 and TRBJ1-1; TRBD1 matches at 8 bases. J gave up 4 bases and V 0 bases, and 8 bases lay outside the gene matches. Germline V lookup: CDR1 SGHNT, CDR2 YYREEE (reference sequence). CDR3 length: 16 residues. Here the CDR3 reads CASSLDVTGDSTEAFF. In nucleotides, the CDR3 is TGTGCCAGCAGCTTGGATGTGACAGGGGATTCCACTGAAGCTTTCTTT.

In its sample, this clone was seen a few times. The V call is TRBV5-1, the J call TRBJ1-2; TRBD1 might be the D (6 bases). Germline CDR1 and CDR2: SGHRS and YFSETQ. The CDR3 has 12 amino acids. The V and J ends lost 4 bases and 4 bases respectively, with 8 bases between them. The CDR3 bases are TGCGCCAGCAGCCCGGACAGCTATGGCTACACCTTC. Residues: CASSPDSYGYTF.

V is TRBV18 and J is TRBJ2-7, with a weak D call TRBD1 (5 bases). The CDR3 runs 13 residues. Per the germline V gene, CDR1 is KGHSH and CDR2 is LQKENI. V lost 4 bases, J lost 2 bases, and 9 bases lay in between. The DNA of the CDR3 is TGTGCCAGCTCACAGGGGTTCACCTACGAGCAGTACTTC. Its translation: CASSQGFTYEQYF.

The rearrangement uses TRBV7-2 and TRBJ2-3; 12 bases map to TRBD2. The ends lost 5 bases at V and 3 bases at J; junction bases unmatched: 6. Germline CDR1 is SGHTA and CDR2 is FQGNSA. The CDR3 loop spans 16 amino acids. CDR3: CASSPLAGGQTDTQYF. The CDR3 DNA follows: TGTGCCAGCAGCCCTCTAGCGGGGGGGCAAACAGATACGCAGTATTTT.

The rearrangement links TRBV11-2 to TRBJ2-3, with D perhaps given as TRBD1 or TRBD2 (5 bases each). V lost 4 bases, J lost 7 bases, and 18 bases lay in between. Germline V gene sequence: CDR1 SGHAT, CDR2 FQNNGV. The CDR3 sequence is 15 residues long. The CDR3 loop is CASSSNRGLAHTQYF. The CDR3 DNA reads TGTGCCAGCAGCTCCAACCGGGGCTTGGCTCATACGCAGTATTTT.

This chain connects TRBV5-1 to TRBJ2-3; 10 nucleotides align to TRBD2. V lost 2 bases, J lost 1 base, and 4 bases stayed unmatched. The CDR3 is 16 residues long. Looked up from germline, CDR1 is SGHRS and CDR2 is YFSETQ. CDR3 loop: CASSLPSGRGTDTQYF. The CDR3 coding sequence is TGCGCCAGCAGCTTACCCAGCGGGAGGGGCACAGATACGCAGTATTTT.

This clone has a single count. This chain joins TRBV20-1 and TRBJ1-1; no firm D call. Germline CDR1 is DFQATT and CDR2 is SNEGSKA (reference sequence). V lost 5 bases to trimming and J lost 7 bases, with 8 bases between them. The CDR3 has 10 residues. The CDR3 protein is CSAPRVEAFF. The CDR3 region has the DNA TGCAGTGCTCCCCGGGTTGAAGCTTTCTTT.

The chain links TRBV5-1 to TRBJ2-5; D is possibly TRBD2 (7 bases). Germline-derived CDR1 and CDR2 are SGHRS and YFSETQ. The CDR3 loop spans 14 amino acids. Between the trimmed V and J ends, which lost 6 bases and 4 bases, there was a span of 16 bases. In DNA form, the CDR3 reads TGCGCCAGCACCAACCCTGGGGGGGCAGAGACCCAGTACTTC. Protein sequence: CASTNPGGAETQYF.

This chain uses TRBV7-9 with TRBJ1-6; 9 nucleotides match TRBD1. This CDR3 region has 14 residues. The germline V gene encodes CDR1 SEHNR and CDR2 FQNEAQ (reference sequence). V shed 4 bases, J shed 10 bases, and the junction held 5 bases outside the gene matches. CDR3 amino acids: CASSSGTGISPLHF. CDR3 DNA sequence: TGTGCCAGCAGCTCTGGGACAGGGATATCACCCCTCCACTTT. The full variable domain, its missing parts supplied by reference TRBV7-9 and TRBJ1-6, is DTGVSQNPRHKITKRGQNVTFRCDPISEHNRLYWYRQTLGQGPEFLTYFQNEAQLEKSRLLSDRFSAERPKGSFSTLEIQRTEQGDSAMYLCASSSGTGISPLHFGNGTRLTVT.

This chain joins TRBV5-6 and TRBJ2-2; weak D call: TRBD1 (5 bases). The germline V gene encodes CDR1 SGHDT and CDR2 YYEEEE. V lost 2 bases and J 6 bases, leaving 14 bases between the germline ends. This CDR3 has 15 amino acids. For the CDR3, the DNA is TGTGCCAGCAGCTTAGGGGCGGTATTCGCCGGGGAGCTGTTTTTT. Translated: CASSLGAVFAGELFF.

The chain carries TRBV28 and TRBJ1-1, with D unclear. The V end lost 1 base, the J end lost 10 bases, and 16 bases lay between the germline ends. The length of the CDR3 is 14 residues. CDR1 is MDHEN, CDR2 SYDVKM, per germline. The CDR3 here is CASSLFGSPKVAFF. In nucleotides, the CDR3 is TGTGCCAGCAGTTTATTCGGCAGCCCAAAAGTAGCTTTCTTT.

V is TRBV7-2 and J is TRBJ1-2; maybe TRBD1 (6 bases). V lost 2 bases and J lost 8, with 12 bases in between. Germline V gene sequence: CDR1 SGHTA, CDR2 FQGNSA. The CDR3 is 13 amino acids. The CDR3 region is CASSLPQGRGYTF. The CDR3 nucleotides are TGTGCCAGCAGCTTACCGCAGGGGCGAGGCTACACCTTC.

The V call is TRBV7-2, the J call TRBJ2-1; tentative D call: TRBD2 (5 bases). The CDR3 spans 14 residues. Germline values: CDR1 SGHTA, CDR2 FQGNSA. V dropped 5 bases and J dropped 6 bases, with 14 bases sitting between them. Here the CDR3 DNA reads TGTGCCAGCAGCGGACTCTTCACCGCCAATGAGCAGTTCTTC. This translates into CASSGLFTANEQFF. The whole variable domain, remainder taken from reference TRBV7-2 and TRBJ2-1, is GAGVSQSPSNKVTEKGKDVELRCDPISGHTALYWYRQSLGQGLEFLIYFQGNSAPDKSGLPSDRFSAERTGGSVSTLTIQRTQQEDSAVYLCASSGLFTANEQFFGPGTRLTVL.

This clone was observed a few times. The rearrangement joins TRBV27 to TRBJ2-5, with 10 bases identical to TRBD2. Germline V gives CDR1 MNHEY, CDR2 SMNVEV (reference sequence). The CDR3 totals 15 residues. After removal of 7 bases from V and 5 bases from J, the junction contained 10 bases not matched to a gene. The CDR3: CASKKLAGMRETQYF. In nucleotides, the CDR3 is TGTGCCAGCAAGAAACTAGCGGGGATGAGGGAGACCCAGTACTTC.

V and J are TRBV7-6 and TRBJ2-2; TRBD2 aligns across 10 bases. The CDR3 contains 18 residues. V was clipped by 1 base and J by 2 bases; unmatched bases: 7. Germline assignment: CDR1 SGHVS and CDR2 FNYEAQ. In DNA form, the CDR3 reads TGTGCCAGCAGCTTAGTATCCAGCGGGAGGGTTAACACCGGGGAGCTGTTTTTT. The encoded protein is CASSLVSSGRVNTGELFF.

The J gene is TRBJ2-1, the V gene TRBV4-3, with 10 bases matching TRBD2. CDR3 size: 18 residues. J was trimmed by 5 bases and V by 0 bases; bases with no gene match: 10. The germline CDR1 and CDR2 sequences are LGHNA and YSLEER. Here the CDR3 DNA reads TGCGCCAGCAGCCAAGATAGTTCCCCACTAGCGGGGAACAATGAGCAGTTCTTC. It yields the protein CASSQDSSPLAGNNEQFF.

The rearrangement links TRBV19 to TRBJ2-6; D ambiguous. V was trimmed by 7 bases and J by 1 base, leaving 5 bases between them. CDR1 and CDR2 (germline): LNHDA, SQIVND (reference sequence). CDR3 length equals 13 residues. The CDR3 sequence is CASTESGANVLTF. The CDR3 DNA reads TGTGCCAGTACCGAGTCTGGGGCCAACGTCCTGACTTTC. The full variable domain, with the rest looked up from reference TRBV19 and TRBJ2-6, is DGGITQSPKYLFRKEGQNVTLSCEQNLNHDAMYWYRQDPGQGLRLIYYSQIVNDFQKGDIAEGYSVSREKKESFPLTVTSAQKNPTAFYLCASTESGANVLTFGAGSRLTVL.

The gene calls are TRBV6-1 and TRBJ2-7, with 8 bases fitting TRBD1. V lost 5 bases to trimming and J lost 6 bases; unmatched junction nucleotides: 3. Germline V CDR1 and CDR2: MNHNS, SASEGT. This CDR3 spans 12 amino acids. DNA of the CDR3: TGTGCCAGCAGTACCAGGGGGCTCGAGCAGTACTTC. Translation: CASSTRGLEQYF.

The chain uses TRBV4-3 and TRBJ2-4; either TRBD1 or TRBD2 may fit D (5 bases each). V shed 0 bases and J shed 8 bases, with 14 bases lying between them. The CDR3 totals 15 residues. CDR1 is LGHNA and CDR2 is YSLEER in the germline V gene. CDR3 loop: CASSQDRKGRDIQYF. The CDR3 nucleotides are TGCGCCAGCAGCCAAGATAGAAAGGGACGGGACATTCAGTACTTC.

The chain recombines TRBV18 with TRBJ2-2, with a weak D call TRBD1 (6 bases). This CDR3 has 15 amino acids. Trimming cost V 4 bases and J 1 base, with 10 bases left between them. Germline lookup yields CDR1 KGHSH and CDR2 LQKENI. The CDR3 DNA sequence: TGTGCCAGCTCACTCAAGACAGGGAACACCGGGGAGCTGTTTTTT. This sequence encodes CASSLKTGNTGELFF.

The chain employs TRBV27 and TRBJ1-2, with a weak D call TRBD1 (5 bases). Germline CDR1 MNHEY, CDR2 SMNVEV (reference sequence). This CDR3 contains 13 residues. Deletions cut 6 bases from V and 7 bases from J, with 15 bases between. In DNA form, the CDR3 reads TGTGCCAGCAGCCCCAACGGGGGTTTTGGCTACACCTTC. Protein product: CASSPNGGFGYTF.

This rearrangement joins TRBV19 to TRBJ1-2; no clear D gene. The CDR3 extends over 14 amino acids. Per the germline V gene, CDR1 is LNHDA and CDR2 is SQIVND (reference sequence). Between the trimmed V and J ends, which lost 3 bases and 8 bases, there was a span of 16 bases. This chain's CDR3 is CASSILSGMGGYTF. In nucleotides, the CDR3 is TGTGCCAGTAGTATTCTCTCGGGGATGGGGGGCTACACCTTC.

The chain combines TRBV6-1 with TRBJ2-7, with 7 bases identical to TRBD1. This CDR3 contains 15 residues. With V trimmed by 3 bases and J by 7 bases, 12 bases remained unmatched. Germline V gene lookup returns CDR1 MNHNS and CDR2 SASEGT. For the CDR3, the DNA is TGTGCCAGCAGTGACTCCCATTTCCGGGACAGAGAGCAGTACTTC. It is translated as CASSDSHFRDREQYF.

The chain links TRBV7-2 to TRBJ2-3, with 11 positions matching TRBD2. Germline loops: CDR1 SGHTA, CDR2 FQGNSA. Trimming removed 6 bases from V and 2 bases from J; junction bases left unmatched: 4. The CDR3 is made up of 15 amino acids. CDR3 bases: TGTGCCAGCAGAGGGACTAGCGGATCCACAGATACGCAGTATTTT. It specifies CASRGTSGSTDTQYF.